This TCR beta chain was recorded in a study of early T cells in non-severe SARS-CoV-2 infection (dated by TCRdb to the early 2020s). Turning to the overall study: Because TCR sequencing was done on bulk RNA from unsorted whole blood, the alpha and beta chains could not be paired. Broad study findings and their caveats: VDJdb matching was skewed toward anti-spike CD8 responses and likely underestimated virus-specific expansions, missing private and CD4 specificities.

Preparation of the library involved 5' RACE. Sequencing used a NextSeq 500. Unique molecular identifiers were attached to individual cDNA molecules in the TCR library protocol so that sequencing error and PCR bias could be corrected. Both TCR alpha and beta chains were sequenced, and tight co-correlation was observed between alpha and beta sequence abundances in each sample. The original methods were these. V gene, J gene and CDR3 annotation of TCR sequences was performed with Decombinator V4. TCRs were defined as expanded if a significant change between any two time points was detected under a Poisson model with p below 0.0001. TCR abundances were normalised to the total number of TCRs sequenced per sample and were expressed as counts per million. MAIT TCRs were defined by TRAV1-2 paired with TRAJ12, TRAJ20 or TRAJ33, and iNKT TCRs by TRAV10 paired with TRAJ18. VDJdb, accessed 1 November 2021, was searched for CMV, EBV and SARS-CoV-2 annotated TCRs, with TCRs annotated for multiple antigens excluded. TCRdb redid the processing of the public reads, applying fastp at Q25 and MiXCR, and retained in-frame beta chains. Each CDR3 protein gets just one entry, which takes the most common genes and DNA from the rows behind it. The V and J calls reflect TCRdb's pipeline rather than the authors' work. The sample yields about 100,000 distinct CDR3 sequences; about an eighth were counted once. Roughly 6.2% of the sample is held by the ten biggest clonotypes.

This clonotype was found a few times. No cognate antigen has been identified for it. One base away there is no much larger clone; base qualities are not given. This was a case-control study nested in a cohort of healthcare workers in London, UK, who had nasopharyngeal swab PCR tests and blood samples taken every week. Healthcare workers were recruited during the week of the UK lockdown, between 23 and 31 March 2020, and followed weekly for up to roughly 16 weeks. Its CDR3 holds 15 amino acids, cysteine through phenylalanine. Solely the CDR3 DNA is kept, with 45 bases framed from the first base. The junction shows trimming of 5 bases on V and 4 bases on J, and the gene matches do not reach 8 bases of it. The germline V gene sets CDR1 to MDHEN and CDR2 to SYDVKM.

The sample consisted of whole blood. The TCR comes from an adult who was a healthcare worker with PCR-confirmed SARS-CoV-2 infection or an uninfected control (not recorded which). The receptor chain draws on TRBV28 and TRBJ2-7; TRBD1 aligns with 10 central bases. CDR3 region: CASSHTPGQGYEQYF. The nucleotide sequence is given as TGTGCCAGCAGTCATACTCCGGGACAGGGGTACGAGCAGTACTTC.